A single sample gave rise to the 30 T cell receptor beta chains below, sequenced in a study of cytomegalovirus exposure and HLA in healthy donors. Vbeta (60) and Jbeta (13) primers were used in the PCR. The assay was immunoSEQ multiplex PCR, and TCRdb's table has in-frame clones only and misses some. The table has under 200,000 clones, approximately 84% seen once. Source material: PBMCs. Receptors were obtained from a male donor in good health and CMV-seropositive.

The chain has TRBV21-1 and TRBJ2-7; TRBD1, the table's D call, was not compared with the DNA. TRBV21-1 is shown as a pseudogene. CDR3 length: 17 amino acids. The CDR3 sequence is CASSKERTQKGAYEQYF. Written as DNA, the CDR3 is TGTGCCAGCAGCAAAGAAAGGACACAAAAAGGAGCCTACGAGCAGTACTTC.

Comment on this clone: One junction end disagrees with the germline gene, perhaps due to a read error. The chain links TRBV7-9 to TRBJ2-2; no firm D call. Germline V lookup: CDR1 SEHNR, CDR2 FQNEAQ (reference sequence). The CDR3 sequence is 15 residues long. The chain's CDR3 is CSSNKEAANTGELFF. Here the CDR3 DNA reads TGTTCCAGCAATAAAGAAGCCGCGAACACCGGGGAGCTGTTTTTT.

This clone was seen more than once but under ten times. V gene TRBV7-8 combines with J gene TRBJ2-2; tentative D call: TRBD2 (6 bases). V gave up 7 bases and J gave up 9 bases, with 21 bases separating them. CDR1 and CDR2 from the germline V gene are SGHVS and FQNEAQ. This CDR3 comprises 15 residues. CDR3 sequence: CASTTTPGVRRELFF. CDR3 DNA: TGTGCCAGCACCACGACCCCGGGGGTCCGGCGGGAGCTGTTTTTT.

Concerning this clone itself: At one of its ends the junction is not consistent with the germline gene, which may arise from a read error. Other DNA sequences of this sample code for an identical CDR3. V is TRBV5-6 and J is TRBJ2-7; 7 bases match TRBD1. The germline V gene encodes CDR1 SGHDT and CDR2 YYEEEE. The CDR3 totals 14 residues. CDR3 residues: CASSLGAVGTELQF. CDR3 nucleotide sequence: TGTGCCAGCAGCTTGGGGGCTGTAGGGACAGAATTACAATTC.

The rearrangement joins TRBV28 to TRBJ2-3; 7 bases match TRBD1. The CDR3 loop spans 14 amino acids. The V segment lost 3 bases and the J segment 2 bases; nucleotides outside the gene matches: 2. Per the germline V gene, CDR1 is MDHEN and CDR2 is SYDVKM. CDR3 in amino acids: CASSLTGSTDTQYF. The CDR3 bases are TGTGCCAGCAGTTTGACAGGGTCCACAGATACGCAGTATTTT.

The V gene is TRBV6-6, the J gene TRBJ1-1; the match to TRBD1 covers 7 bases. This CDR3 is 14 amino acids long. The junction had 8 bases not matched to a gene; V was cut back by 6 bases and J by 4 bases. Germline CDR1 reads MNHNY; CDR2 reads SVGAGI (reference sequence). In DNA form, the CDR3 reads TGTGCCAGCAGCATAGACAGGGCCCGCACTGAAGCTTTCTTT. It codes for CASSIDRARTEAFF.

J is TRBJ2-1 and V is TRBV5-4; 10 bases match TRBD2. This CDR3 is built from 17 residues. Germline V gene lookup returns CDR1 SGHNT and CDR2 YYREEE (reference sequence). The V and J ends lost 0 bases and 10 bases, in that order; junction bases with no gene match: 13. The DNA of the CDR3 is TGTGCCAGCAGCTTGGTGAAATCTAGCGGGAGAACAGGAGAGCAGTTCTTC. This encodes CASSLVKSSGRTGEQFF.

V usage is TRBV7-8 and J usage is TRBJ2-1; 11 bases line up with TRBD2. The CDR3 runs to 15 residues. Germline V gives CDR1 SGHVS, CDR2 FQNEAQ. The V segment lost 3 bases and the J segment 7 bases; nucleotides outside the gene matches: 5. The CDR3 sequence: CASSFIAGGTNEQFF. The CDR3 DNA reads TGTGCCAGCAGCTTTATAGCGGGAGGGACGAATGAGCAGTTCTTC.

The chain combines TRBV28 with TRBJ1-6; TRBD1 matches at 7 bases. CDR3 length equals 13 residues. V lost 6 bases and J lost 9; bases outside the gene matches: 5. CDR1 and CDR2 from the germline V gene are MDHEN and SYDVKM. CDR3 DNA: TGTGCCAGCAGGACCGGGACAGCTTCACCCCTCCACTTT. This encodes CASRTGTASPLHF.

This rearrangement joins TRBV9 to TRBJ2-2; 11 bases fit TRBD2. Germline-derived CDR1 and CDR2 are SGDLS and YYNGEE. The CDR3 covers 18 residues. Trimming at V came to 0 bases and at J to 3 bases, leaving 7 bases not matched to a gene. The CDR3 is CASSVEGGLAAYTGELFF. Written as DNA, the CDR3 is TGTGCCAGCAGCGTAGAGGGGGGACTAGCGGCTTACACCGGGGAGCTGTTTTTT.

This sequence joins TRBV19 and TRBJ2-5; 9 nucleotides line up with TRBD1. The CDR3 covers 15 residues. In germline, CDR1 is LNHDA, CDR2 SQIVND (reference sequence). After removal of 4 bases from V and 5 bases from J, the junction contained 8 bases not matched to a gene. CDR3 DNA: TGTGCCAGTAGTACACAGGGGGCGAAGAAGGAGACCCAGTACTTC. Protein: CASSTQGAKKETQYF.

The V call is TRBV28, the J call TRBJ2-5; maybe TRBD2 (5 bases). This CDR3 is 13 amino acids long. V gave up 3 bases and J gave up 1 base, with 6 bases separating them. Germline assignment: CDR1 MDHEN and CDR2 SYDVKM. The CDR3, as DNA: TGTGCCAGCAGTTTGGACTTCCAAGAGACCCAGTACTTC. It encodes CASSLDFQETQYF.

The chain has TRBV30 and TRBJ1-5; the match to TRBD1 covers 10 bases. Germline CDR1 reads GTSNPN; CDR2 reads SVGIG (reference sequence). CDR3 length equals 13 residues. With V trimmed by 5 bases and J by 5 bases, 3 bases remained unmatched. CDR3: CAWGGTGDQPQHF. CDR3 in DNA: TGTGCCTGGGGTGGGACAGGGGATCAGCCCCAGCATTTT.

The chain couples TRBV29-1 to TRBJ1-1, with D possibly matching TRBD1 (5 bases). CDR3 length: 13 residues. Germline CDR1 is SQVTM and CDR2 is ANQGSEA. The V end lost 4 bases, the J end lost 4 bases, and 13 bases lay between the germline ends. In nucleotides, the CDR3 is TGCAGCGTTGGGGGAGGGGTTGTCACTGAAGCTTTCTTT. As protein: CSVGGGVVTEAFF.

The chain combines TRBV19 with TRBJ2-2, with D perhaps TRBD2 (5 bases). The CDR3 totals 16 residues. The V end was cut by 1 base, the J end by 0 bases, with 9 bases between. Germline lookup yields CDR1 LNHDA and CDR2 SQIVND (reference sequence). For the CDR3, the DNA is TGTGCCAGTAGTATAGGGACTTGGACGAACACCGGGGAGCTGTTTTTT. Translation gives CASSIGTWTNTGELFF.

The gene calls are TRBV10-3 and TRBJ2-7; TRBD2 matches at 10 bases. The germline CDR1 and CDR2 sequences are ENHRY and SYGVKD. This CDR3 comprises 16 residues. Trimming took 3 bases from V and 1 from J; bases not matched to a gene: 6. The CDR3 DNA sequence: TGTGCCATCAGTGACTCCTATAGCGGGGGGTCCTACGAGCAGTACTTC. Its protein product is CAISDSYSGGSYEQYF.

J is TRBJ1-2 and V is TRBV5-4; 7 bases align to TRBD1. The germline CDR1 and CDR2 sequences are SGHNT and YYREEE (reference sequence). The CDR3 has 17 residues. Trimming removed 4 bases from V and 2 bases from J; junction bases left unmatched: 14. CDR3 sequence reads: CASSPDHRGLLNYGYTF. CDR3 coding DNA: TGTGCCAGCAGCCCCGATCACAGGGGACTCCTAAACTATGGCTACACCTTC.

The chain links TRBV18 to TRBJ2-6, with 8 positions matching TRBD1. The ends lost 4 bases at V and 0 bases at J; junction bases unmatched: 5. Germline V CDR1 and CDR2: KGHSH, LQKENI. The CDR3 has 17 residues. The CDR3 nucleotides are TGTGCCAGCTCACGGGACAGGCGGAGCTCTGGGGCCAACGTCCTGACTTTC. It codes for CASSRDRRSSGANVLTF.

The chain carries TRBV19 and TRBJ2-7; the match to TRBD2 covers 7 bases. Germline CDR1 and CDR2: LNHDA and SQIVND (reference sequence). V lost 2 bases, J lost 1 base, and 11 bases stayed unmatched. The CDR3 runs to 17 residues. The CDR3 region has the DNA TGTGCCAGTAGTATATTGGCACCCCAGGGACTATCCTACGAGCAGTACTTC. It is translated as CASSILAPQGLSYEQYF. Supplemented by reference TRBV19 and TRBJ2-7, the full variable domain reads DGGITQSPKYLFRKEGQNVTLSCEQNLNHDAMYWYRQDPGQGLRLIYYSQIVNDFQKGDIAEGYSVSREKKESFPLTVTSAQKNPTAFYLCASSILAPQGLSYEQYFGPGTRLTVT.

To note about this clone: The junction differs from germline at one of its ends, possibly a read error. This chain connects TRBV2 to TRBJ2-7, with D perhaps TRBD1 (5 bases). The CDR3 has 11 residues. From germline, CDR1 is SNHLY and CDR2 FYNNEI. The CDR3 region is CASSESASGAF. As DNA, the CDR3 is TGTGCCAGCAGTGAATCAGCGAGTGGGGCGTTC.

J is TRBJ2-2 and V is TRBV11-2; 8 nucleotides agree with TRBD2. Looked up from germline, CDR1 is SGHAT and CDR2 is FQNNGV. V was pared by 6 bases and J by 7 bases, with 4 bases of the junction left unmatched. The length of the CDR3 is 13 residues. CDR3 in DNA: TGTGCCAGCAGACCGGGACTAGACGGGGAGCTGTTTTTT. Translation gives CASRPGLDGELFF.

In its sample, this clone was seen a few times. V usage is TRBV6-5 and J usage is TRBJ2-1; TRBD2 aligns across 11 bases. The CDR3 has 15 amino acids. Trimming at V came to 6 bases and at J to 7 bases, leaving 8 bases not matched to a gene. From germline, CDR1 is MNHEY and CDR2 SVGAGI. The CDR3 DNA reads as TGTGCCAGCAGCCGCCGTAGCGGGAGGGATAATGAGCAGTTCTTC. Protein sequence: CASSRRSGRDNEQFF.

V usage is TRBV7-9 and J usage is TRBJ1-2; a possible D gene is TRBD1 (6 bases). CDR3 length: 16 amino acids. The germline V gene has CDR1 SEHNR and CDR2 FQNEAQ (reference sequence). Trimming took 1 base from V and 6 from J, leaving 18 bases between them. The CDR3 sequence is CASSLDRRGGIDGYTF. The CDR3 DNA reads TGTGCCAGCAGCTTAGATCGGCGCGGGGGCATAGATGGCTACACCTTC.

The genes are TRBV25-1 and TRBJ2-7; D remains unclear. Germline CDR1 reads MGHDK; CDR2 reads SYGVNS. The CDR3 has 11 residues. Trimming stripped 8 bases from V and 6 bases from J, with 11 bases between. The CDR3 sequence: CASSRVGEQYF. CDR3 bases: TGTGCCAGCTCCCGGGTTGGCGAGCAGTACTTC.

This clone was detected a few times. The chain recombines TRBV19 with TRBJ1-3, with unresolved D. Trimming removed 1 base at V and 6 bases at J, with 13 bases between. The germline V gene encodes CDR1 LNHDA and CDR2 SQIVND (reference sequence). This CDR3 is built from 15 residues. The CDR3 here is CASSIGQRGSNTIYF. CDR3 sequence (DNA): TGTGCCAGTAGTATAGGGCAGAGAGGATCAAACACCATATATTTT.

This clone was counted a single time. This sequence joins TRBV9 and TRBJ2-3; tentatively, D is TRBD1 (5 bases). Trimming took 4 bases from V and 2 from J, leaving 11 bases between them. From germline, CDR1 is SGDLS and CDR2 YYNGEE. This CDR3 contains 14 residues. The CDR3 reads CASSPRVATDTQYF. The DNA of the CDR3 is TGTGCCAGCAGCCCCAGGGTAGCCACAGATACGCAGTATTTT.

The chain couples TRBV15 to TRBJ2-7; D is unclear. Deletions cut 4 bases from V and 3 bases from J, with 13 bases between. The CDR3 is made up of 14 amino acids. Germline V lookup: CDR1 LNHNV, CDR2 YYDKDF (reference sequence). The CDR3 region has the DNA TGTGCCACCAGCATGGCAGGTTCTTACTACGAGCAGTACTTC. It specifies CATSMAGSYYEQYF.

The chain is built from TRBV28 and TRBJ1-4, with 8 bases identical to TRBD1. The CDR3 spans 13 residues. Germline V lookup: CDR1 MDHEN, CDR2 SYDVKM. Trimming at V came to 7 bases and at J to 7 bases, leaving 5 bases not matched to a gene. The CDR3 coding sequence is TGTGCCAGCACCCAGGACAGGGTTGAAAAACTGTTTTTT. Translated, it gives CASTQDRVEKLFF. Drawing the rest from reference TRBV28 and TRBJ1-4, the complete variable domain is DVKVTQSSRYLVKRTGEKVFLECVQDMDHENMFWYRQDPGLGLRLIYFSYDVKMKEKGDIPEGYSVSREKKERFSLILESASTNQTSMYLCASTQDRVEKLFFGSGTQLSVL.

This chain joins TRBV27 and TRBJ1-1; 10 bases map to TRBD1. V lost 4 bases to trimming and J lost 6 bases; unmatched junction nucleotides: 2. CDR1 and CDR2 from the germline V gene are MNHEY and SMNVEV (reference sequence). This CDR3 contains 13 residues. The CDR3 DNA follows: TGTGCCAGCAGTTGGGGGACAGGGGCTGAAGCTTTCTTT. Its protein product is CASSWGTGAEAFF.

This chain joins TRBV18 and TRBJ1-5, with 8 nucleotides matching TRBD1. V was pared by 4 bases and J by 5 bases, with 7 bases of the junction left unmatched. Germline V CDR1 and CDR2: KGHSH, LQKENI. The CDR3 has 15 residues. The CDR3 here is CASSLETGADQPQHF. Here the CDR3 DNA reads TGTGCCAGCTCACTGGAGACAGGGGCCGATCAGCCCCAGCATTTT.